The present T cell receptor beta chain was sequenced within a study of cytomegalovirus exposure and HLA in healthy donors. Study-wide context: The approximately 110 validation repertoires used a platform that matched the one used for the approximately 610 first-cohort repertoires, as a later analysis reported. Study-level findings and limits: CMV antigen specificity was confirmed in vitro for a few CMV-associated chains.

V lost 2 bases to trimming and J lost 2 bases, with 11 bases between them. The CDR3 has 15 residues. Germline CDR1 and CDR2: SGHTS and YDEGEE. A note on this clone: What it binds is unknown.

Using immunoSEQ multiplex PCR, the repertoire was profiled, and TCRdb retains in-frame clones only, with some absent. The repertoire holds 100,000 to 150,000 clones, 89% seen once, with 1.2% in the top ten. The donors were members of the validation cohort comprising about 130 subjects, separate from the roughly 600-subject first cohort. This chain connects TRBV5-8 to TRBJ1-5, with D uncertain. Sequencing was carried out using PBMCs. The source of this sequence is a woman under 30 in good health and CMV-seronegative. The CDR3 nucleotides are TGTGCCAGCAGCTTATCTAGAGGGCGCAATCAGCCCCAGCATTTT. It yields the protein CASSLSRGRNQPQHF.